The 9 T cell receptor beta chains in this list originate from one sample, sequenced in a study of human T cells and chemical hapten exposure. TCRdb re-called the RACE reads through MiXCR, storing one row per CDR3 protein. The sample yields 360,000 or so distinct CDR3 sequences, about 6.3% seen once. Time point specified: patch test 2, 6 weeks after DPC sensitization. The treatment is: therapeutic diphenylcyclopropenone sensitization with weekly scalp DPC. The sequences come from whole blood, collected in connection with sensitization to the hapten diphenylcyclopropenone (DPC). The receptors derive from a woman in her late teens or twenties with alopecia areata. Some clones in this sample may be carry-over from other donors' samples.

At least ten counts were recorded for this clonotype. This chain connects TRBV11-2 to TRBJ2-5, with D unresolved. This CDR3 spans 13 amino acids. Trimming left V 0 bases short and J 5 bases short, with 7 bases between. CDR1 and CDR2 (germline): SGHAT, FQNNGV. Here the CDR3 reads CASSLDRRETQYF. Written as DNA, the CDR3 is TGTGCCAGCAGCTTAGATCGCCGGGAGACCCAGTACTTC.

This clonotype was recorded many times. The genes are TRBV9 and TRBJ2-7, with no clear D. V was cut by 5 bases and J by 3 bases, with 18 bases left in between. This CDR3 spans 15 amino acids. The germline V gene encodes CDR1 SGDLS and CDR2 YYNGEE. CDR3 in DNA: TGTGCCAGCAGTGTCGAGCTTGGCTTATACTACGAGCAGTACTTC. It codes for CASSVELGLYYEQYF.

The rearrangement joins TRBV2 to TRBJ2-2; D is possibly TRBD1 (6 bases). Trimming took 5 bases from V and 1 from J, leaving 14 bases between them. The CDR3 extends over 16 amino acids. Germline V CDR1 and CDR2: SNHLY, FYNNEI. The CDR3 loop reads CASSQQGNRNTGELFF. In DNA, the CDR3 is TGTGCCAGCAGTCAACAGGGAAATCGGAACACCGGGGAGCTGTTTTTT.

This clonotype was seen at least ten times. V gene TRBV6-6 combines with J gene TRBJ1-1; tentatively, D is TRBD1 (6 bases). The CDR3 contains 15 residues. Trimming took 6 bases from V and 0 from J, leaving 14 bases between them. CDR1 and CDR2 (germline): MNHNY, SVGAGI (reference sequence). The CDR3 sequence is CASSRVDSLNTEAFF. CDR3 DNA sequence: TGTGCCAGCAGCCGCGTGGACAGCTTGAACACTGAAGCTTTCTTT.

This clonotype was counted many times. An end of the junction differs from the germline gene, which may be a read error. CDR3 sequence (DNA): TGTGCCAGCAGTGGAAGGGGCCCCGAGGACTTC. Translated, it gives CASSGRGPEDF. The chain carries TRBV28 and TRBJ2-4; D is possibly TRBD1 (5 bases). This CDR3 comprises 11 residues. Germline V CDR1 and CDR2: MDHEN, SYDVKM.

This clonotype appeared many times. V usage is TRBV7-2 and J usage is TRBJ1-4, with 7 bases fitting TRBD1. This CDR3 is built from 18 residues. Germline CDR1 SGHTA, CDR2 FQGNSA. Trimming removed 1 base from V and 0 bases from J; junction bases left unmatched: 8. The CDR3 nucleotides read TGTGCCAGCAGCTTAGGGGGGACAGAAGGTGCAACTAATGAAAAACTGTTTTTT. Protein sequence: CASSLGGTEGATNEKLFF.

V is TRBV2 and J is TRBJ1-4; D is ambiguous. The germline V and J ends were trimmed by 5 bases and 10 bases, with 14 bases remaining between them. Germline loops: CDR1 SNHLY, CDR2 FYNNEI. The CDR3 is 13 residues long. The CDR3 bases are TGTGCCAGCAGTCGGGAGTACCGTAGAAAACTGTTTTTT. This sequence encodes CASSREYRRKLFF.

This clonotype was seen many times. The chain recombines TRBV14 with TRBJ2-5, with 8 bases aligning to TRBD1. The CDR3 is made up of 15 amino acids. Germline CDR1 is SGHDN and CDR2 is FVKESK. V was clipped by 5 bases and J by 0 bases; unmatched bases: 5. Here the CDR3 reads CASSRTGRYQETQYF. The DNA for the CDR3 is TGTGCCAGCAGCAGGACAGGGCGGTACCAAGAGACCCAGTACTTC.

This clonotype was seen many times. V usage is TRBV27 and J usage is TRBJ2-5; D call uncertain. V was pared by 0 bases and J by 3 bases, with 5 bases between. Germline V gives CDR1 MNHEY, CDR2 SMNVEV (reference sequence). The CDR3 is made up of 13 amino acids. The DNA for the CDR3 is TGTGCCAGCAGTTTATCGATTAAAGAGACCCAGTACTTC. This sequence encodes CASSLSIKETQYF.